These 21 T cell receptor beta chains were sequenced from one sample in a study of shared clonotypes between healthy human individuals. Assay: immunoSEQ multiplex PCR; the TCRdb copy retains only in-frame clones and omits some. The sample shows some 1,600,000 clones, around 98% of them seen only once. Sequencing was carried out using naive CD4+ T cells sorted from blood. Subset noted: CD45RA+ positively selected. The receptors were gathered from a man aged 25-40 years in good health.

V and J are TRBV29-1 and TRBJ2-1, with TRBD2 identical over 9 bases. Germline V lookup: CDR1 SQVTM, CDR2 ANQGSEA. The V and J ends lost 3 bases and 8 bases, in that order; junction bases with no gene match: 5. The CDR3 is 13 residues long. Here the CDR3 DNA reads TGCAGCGTTGATGGCGGGAGGGACTATGAGCAGTTCTTC. Residues: CSVDGGRDYEQFF.

J is TRBJ1-2 and V is TRBV19, with D unclear. The CDR3 totals 13 residues. V lost 6 bases and J lost 7, with 15 bases in between. CDR1 is LNHDA, CDR2 SQIVND, per germline (reference sequence). CDR3 loop: CASRLIRAPGYTF. In DNA, the CDR3 is TGTGCCAGTAGACTTATCCGGGCCCCTGGCTACACCTTC. Full variable domain (rest looked up from reference TRBV19 and TRBJ1-2): DGGITQSPKYLFRKEGQNVTLSCEQNLNHDAMYWYRQDPGQGLRLIYYSQIVNDFQKGDIAEGYSVSREKKESFPLTVTSAQKNPTAFYLCASRLIRAPGYTFGSGTRLTVV.

The chain is built from TRBV5-8 and TRBJ2-5; D tentatively reads TRBD1 or TRBD2 (5 bases each). Germline values: CDR1 SGHTS, CDR2 YDEGEE. V was trimmed by 0 bases and J by 2 bases, leaving 8 bases between them. The CDR3 length is 14 residues. The CDR3 coding sequence is TGTGCCAGCAGCTTGGTGTGGGGGCAAGAGACCCAGTACTTC. Amino acids: CASSLVWGQETQYF.

The chain recombines TRBV28 with TRBJ1-5; unclear D gene. Trimming left V 0 bases short and J 4 bases short, with 16 bases between. Germline V gene sequence: CDR1 MDHEN, CDR2 SYDVKM. The CDR3 extends over 17 amino acids. CDR3 coding DNA: TGTGCCAGCAGTTTATGGAGGGTCCGAACCCTTAATCAGCCCCAGCATTTT. It codes for CASSLWRVRTLNQPQHF.

The rearrangement joins TRBV18 to TRBJ2-7; the D gene is possibly TRBD1 (6 bases). CDR3 length: 15 residues. The germline V and J ends were trimmed by 5 bases and 2 bases, with 16 bases remaining between them. Germline V gives CDR1 KGHSH, CDR2 LQKENI. The CDR3 sequence is CASSARTEPTYEQYF. The CDR3 coding sequence is TGTGCCAGCTCAGCAAGGACAGAACCTACCTACGAGCAGTACTTC.

The chain is built from TRBV27 and TRBJ2-3; a possible D gene is TRBD2 (5 bases). The CDR3 consists of 15 residues. Deletions cut 6 bases from V and 4 bases from J, with 17 bases between. From germline, CDR1 is MNHEY and CDR2 SMNVEV (reference sequence). CDR3 DNA sequence: TGTGCCAGCAGGATCCTCGGACTTCTTCCAGATACGCAGTATTTT. Its translation is CASRILGLLPDTQYF.

The V gene is TRBV27, the J gene TRBJ1-2; maybe TRBD1 (6 bases). Germline CDR1 MNHEY, CDR2 SMNVEV (reference sequence). This CDR3 contains 16 residues. V lost 2 bases and J lost 7, with 20 bases in between. DNA of the CDR3: TGTGCCAGCAGTTTACTCGGTACAGGGATGGGGCTTGGCTACACCTTC. Translation gives CASSLLGTGMGLGYTF.

This chain joins TRBV6-5 and TRBJ2-7; 7 bases map to TRBD2. This CDR3 comprises 12 residues. Germline V gene data show CDR1 as MNHEY and CDR2 as SVGAGI. With 7 bases clipped from V and 6 bases from J, the junction kept 6 bases outside the gene matches. In nucleotides, the CDR3 is TGTGCCAGCAACTATCCGGGGGGCGAGCAGTACTTC. Encoded protein: CASNYPGGEQYF.

The gene calls are TRBV19 and TRBJ2-7; weak D call: TRBD2 (5 bases). V was clipped by 5 bases and J by 3 bases, with 14 bases between them. The CDR3 is 14 amino acids. Germline loops: CDR1 LNHDA, CDR2 SQIVND (reference sequence). In DNA, the CDR3 is TGTGCCAGTAGTTTGACCGGGAACCACTACGAGCAGTACTTC. It specifies CASSLTGNHYEQYF.

The V gene is TRBV5-1, the J gene TRBJ1-1, with a weak D call TRBD1 (5 bases). The CDR3 runs 16 residues. Trimming pared 2 bases from V and 6 bases from J, leaving 20 bases between. The V gene's germline CDR1 is SGHRS and CDR2 YFSETQ. CDR3 residues: CASSFWSGGGMPEAFF. The CDR3 nucleotides are TGCGCCAGCAGCTTCTGGAGTGGGGGAGGGATGCCTGAAGCTTTCTTT.

This clone has just one count. J is TRBJ2-1 and V is TRBV20-1; no reliable D call. The length of the CDR3 is 11 residues. From germline, CDR1 is DFQATT and CDR2 SNEGSKA (reference sequence). For the CDR3, the DNA is TGCAGCTGTGGAAGGTGGAATGAGCAGTTCTTC. As protein: CSCGRWNEQFF.

J is TRBJ1-1 and V is TRBV25-1; D ambiguous. CDR1 MGHDK and CDR2 SYGVNS come from the germline V gene. Trimming left V 9 bases short and J 3 bases short, with 11 bases between. CDR3 length: 12 residues. The CDR3 sequence: CASGRVHTEAFF. The CDR3 DNA is TGTGCCAGTGGTAGGGTACACACTGAAGCTTTCTTT.

The genes are TRBV4-1 and TRBJ2-3; 9 bases are shared with TRBD1. The CDR3 is made up of 17 amino acids. Germline V gives CDR1 MGHRA, CDR2 YSYEKL. The junction had 10 bases not matched to a gene; V was cut back by 3 bases and J by 3 bases. The CDR3 DNA reads TGCGCCAGCAGCCAGGGTCCTGGGGGACAGGGAACAGATACGCAGTATTTT. It is translated as CASSQGPGGQGTDTQYF.

This chain connects TRBV14 to TRBJ2-1; TRBD2 matches at 11 bases. This CDR3 is built from 15 residues. With V trimmed by 4 bases and J by 2 bases, 1 base remained unmatched. Germline V gene data show CDR1 as SGHDN and CDR2 as FVKESK. The DNA of the CDR3 is TGTGCCAGCAGCCGGGGACTAGCGGCCTACAATGAGCAGTTCTTC. Translating gives CASSRGLAAYNEQFF.

V gene TRBV15 combines with J gene TRBJ2-7; D remains ambiguous. There are 14 residues in the CDR3. With 7 bases removed from V and 0 bases from J, the gap between germline ends came to 13 bases. Germline V CDR1 and CDR2: LNHNV, YYDKDF (reference sequence). The DNA of the CDR3 is TGTGCCACCATGCGGACGCCGGCCTCCTACGAGCAGTACTTC. It encodes CATMRTPASYEQYF.

J is TRBJ2-2 and V is TRBV7-9, with 12 bases that match TRBD2. The J segment lost 4 bases and the V segment lost 3 bases, leaving 0 bases of the junction unmatched. Germline V gives CDR1 SEHNR, CDR2 FQNEAQ (reference sequence). The CDR3 extends over 15 amino acids. The CDR3 loop reads CASSLTSGGTGELFF. Here the CDR3 DNA reads TGTGCCAGCAGCTTGACTAGCGGGGGCACCGGGGAGCTGTTTTTT.

The chain is built from TRBV5-4 and TRBJ2-7; D is tentatively TRBD1 or TRBD2 (5 bases each). With 4 bases removed from V and 3 bases from J, the gap between germline ends came to 17 bases. The CDR3 runs to 15 residues. CDR1 is SGHNT and CDR2 is YYREEE in the germline V gene (reference sequence). The CDR3 spells CASSPQVGTVYEQYF. The CDR3 bases are TGTGCCAGCAGCCCTCAGGTTGGGACCGTCTACGAGCAGTACTTC.

The genes are TRBV19 and TRBJ2-1; 10 bases match TRBD2. After removal of 6 bases from V and 4 bases from J, the junction contained 6 bases not matched to a gene. This CDR3 is 15 amino acids long. Germline CDR1 and CDR2: LNHDA and SQIVND (reference sequence). The DNA for the CDR3 is TGTGCCAGTAGGGACCTAGCGGGGGTATACAATGAGCAGTTCTTC. It yields the protein CASRDLAGVYNEQFF.

The V gene is TRBV19, the J gene TRBJ2-1; D remains ambiguous. V was trimmed by 4 bases and J by 5 bases, leaving 9 bases between them. In germline, CDR1 is LNHDA, CDR2 SQIVND (reference sequence). The CDR3 has 13 residues. This chain's CDR3 is CASSKISNNEQFF. The CDR3 DNA reads as TGTGCCAGTAGTAAGATATCTAACAATGAGCAGTTCTTC.

The chain recombines TRBV25-1 with TRBJ1-1; D is ambiguous. Trimming pared 4 bases from V and 11 bases from J, leaving 11 bases between. This CDR3 is 11 amino acids long. The germline CDR1 and CDR2 sequences are MGHDK and SYGVNS. The CDR3 region has the DNA TGTGCCAGCAGTGCTACCTCGGGGGCTTTCTTT. Translation gives CASSATSGAFF. Looking up the rest from reference TRBV25-1 and TRBJ1-1 gives the full variable domain: EADIYQTPRYLVIGTGKKITLECSQTMGHDKMYWYQQDPGMELHLIHYSYGVNSTEKGDLSSESTVSRIRTEHFPLTLESARPSHTSQYLCASSATSGAFFGQGTRLTVV.

J is TRBJ2-7 and V is TRBV7-8, with D perhaps TRBD1 or TRBD2 (6 bases each). The V gene's germline CDR1 is SGHVS and CDR2 FQNEAQ. Trimming removed 8 bases at V and 7 bases at J, with 21 bases between. The CDR3 totals 14 residues. CDR3 sequence (DNA): TGTGCCAGCGGAGGGGGACGACTACCCTCTGAGCAGTACTTC. This sequence encodes CASGGGRLPSEQYF.